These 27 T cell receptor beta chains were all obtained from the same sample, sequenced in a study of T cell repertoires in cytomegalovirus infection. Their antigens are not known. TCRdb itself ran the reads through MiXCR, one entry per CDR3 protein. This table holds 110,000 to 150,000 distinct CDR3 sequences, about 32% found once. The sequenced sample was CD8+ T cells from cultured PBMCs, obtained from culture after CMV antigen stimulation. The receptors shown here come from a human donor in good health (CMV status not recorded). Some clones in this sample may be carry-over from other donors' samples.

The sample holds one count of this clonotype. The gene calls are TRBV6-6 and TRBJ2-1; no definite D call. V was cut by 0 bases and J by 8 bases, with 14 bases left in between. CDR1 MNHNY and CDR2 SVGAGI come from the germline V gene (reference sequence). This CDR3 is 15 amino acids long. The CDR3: CASSYSTWKWDEQFF. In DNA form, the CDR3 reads TGTGCCAGCAGTTACTCGACGTGGAAATGGGATGAGCAGTTCTTC.

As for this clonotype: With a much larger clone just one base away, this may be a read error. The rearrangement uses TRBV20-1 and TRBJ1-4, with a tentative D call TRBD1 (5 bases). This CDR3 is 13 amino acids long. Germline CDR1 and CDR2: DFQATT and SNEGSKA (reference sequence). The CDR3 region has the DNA TGCAGTACGCAGGAGGGGTCTAATGAAAATCTGTTTTTT. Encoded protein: CSTQEGSNENLFF.

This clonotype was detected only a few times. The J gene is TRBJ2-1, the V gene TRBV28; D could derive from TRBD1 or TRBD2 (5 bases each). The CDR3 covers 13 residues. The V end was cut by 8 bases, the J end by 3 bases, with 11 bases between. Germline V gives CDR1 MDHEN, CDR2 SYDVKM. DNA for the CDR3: TGTGCCAGCGGGGACCTCTACTACAATGAGCAGTTCTTC. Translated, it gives CASGDLYYNEQFF.

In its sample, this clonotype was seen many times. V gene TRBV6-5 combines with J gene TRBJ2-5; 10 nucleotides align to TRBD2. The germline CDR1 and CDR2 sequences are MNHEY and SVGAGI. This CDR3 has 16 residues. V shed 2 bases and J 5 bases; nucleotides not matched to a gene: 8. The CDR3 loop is CASSYRKRGGPETQYF. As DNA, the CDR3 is TGTGCCAGCAGTTACAGGAAGCGGGGGGGCCCGGAGACCCAGTACTTC.

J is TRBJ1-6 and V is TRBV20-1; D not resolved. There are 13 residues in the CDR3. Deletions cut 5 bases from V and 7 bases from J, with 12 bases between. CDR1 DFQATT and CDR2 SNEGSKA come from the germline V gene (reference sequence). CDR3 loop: CSAPGPGNSPLHF. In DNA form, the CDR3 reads TGCAGTGCTCCGGGTCCGGGCAATTCACCCCTCCACTTT.

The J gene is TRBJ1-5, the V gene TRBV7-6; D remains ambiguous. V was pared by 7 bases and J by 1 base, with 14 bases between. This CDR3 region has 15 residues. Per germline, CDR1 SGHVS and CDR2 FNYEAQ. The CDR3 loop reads CASIIMGGSNQPQHF. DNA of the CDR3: TGTGCCAGCATCATTATGGGAGGCAGCAATCAGCCCCAGCATTTT.

The CDR3: CASSPGDTRNEQFF. CDR3 DNA sequence: TGTGCCAGCAGCCCGGGGGACACAAGGAATGAGCAGTTCTTC. The chain joins TRBV5-4 to TRBJ2-1; D may match TRBD1 or TRBD2 (6 bases each). The CDR3 has 14 residues. V lost 4 bases and J 7 bases, leaving 15 bases between the germline ends. CDR1 is SGHNT, CDR2 YYREEE, per germline (reference sequence).

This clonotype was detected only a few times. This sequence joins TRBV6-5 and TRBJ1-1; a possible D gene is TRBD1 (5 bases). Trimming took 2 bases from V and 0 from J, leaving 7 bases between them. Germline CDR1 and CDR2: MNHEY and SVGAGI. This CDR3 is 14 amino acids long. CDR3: CASSYGGLNTEAFF. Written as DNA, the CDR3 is TGTGCCAGCAGTTACGGGGGATTGAACACTGAAGCTTTCTTT.

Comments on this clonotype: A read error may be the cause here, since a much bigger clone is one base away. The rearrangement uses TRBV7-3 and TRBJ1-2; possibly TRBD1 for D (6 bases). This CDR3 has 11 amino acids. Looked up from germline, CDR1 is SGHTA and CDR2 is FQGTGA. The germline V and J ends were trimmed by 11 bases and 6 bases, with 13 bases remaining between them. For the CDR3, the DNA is TGTGCCGGTCGACAGGAGGATGGCTACACCTTC. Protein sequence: CAGRQEDGYTF.

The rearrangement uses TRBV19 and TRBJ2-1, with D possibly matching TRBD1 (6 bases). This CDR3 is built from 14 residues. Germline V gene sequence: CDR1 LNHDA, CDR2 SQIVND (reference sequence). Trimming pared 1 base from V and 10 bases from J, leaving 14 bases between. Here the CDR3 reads CASSIGGPVYEQFF. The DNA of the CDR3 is TGTGCCAGTAGTATAGGGGGGCCAGTGTACGAGCAGTTCTTC.

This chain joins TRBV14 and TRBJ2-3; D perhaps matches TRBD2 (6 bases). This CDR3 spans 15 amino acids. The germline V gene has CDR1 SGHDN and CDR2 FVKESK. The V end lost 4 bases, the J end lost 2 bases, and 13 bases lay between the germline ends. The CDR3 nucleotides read TGTGCCAGCAGCCCGCCGGGACTCTCCACAGATACGCAGTATTTT. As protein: CASSPPGLSTDTQYF.

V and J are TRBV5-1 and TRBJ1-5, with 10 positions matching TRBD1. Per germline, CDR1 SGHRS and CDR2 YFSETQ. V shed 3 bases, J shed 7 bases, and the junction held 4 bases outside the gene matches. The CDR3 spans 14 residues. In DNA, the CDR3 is TGCGCCAGCAGCTGGGGGACAGGGGACCAGCCCCAGCATTTT. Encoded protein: CASSWGTGDQPQHF.

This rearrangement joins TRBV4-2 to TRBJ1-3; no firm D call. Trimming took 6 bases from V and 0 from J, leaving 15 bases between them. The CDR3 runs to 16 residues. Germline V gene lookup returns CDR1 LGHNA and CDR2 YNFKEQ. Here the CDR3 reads CASSELTLYSGNTIYF. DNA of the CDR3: TGTGCCAGCAGTGAACTGACACTCTACTCTGGAAACACCATATATTTT.

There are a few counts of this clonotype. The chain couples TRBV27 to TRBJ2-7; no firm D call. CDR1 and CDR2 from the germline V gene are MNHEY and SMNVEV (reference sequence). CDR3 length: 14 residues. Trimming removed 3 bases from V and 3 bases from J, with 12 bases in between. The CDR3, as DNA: TGTGCCAGCAGTTTCTTAGCTGTCGGCTACGAGCAGTACTTC. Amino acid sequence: CASSFLAVGYEQYF.

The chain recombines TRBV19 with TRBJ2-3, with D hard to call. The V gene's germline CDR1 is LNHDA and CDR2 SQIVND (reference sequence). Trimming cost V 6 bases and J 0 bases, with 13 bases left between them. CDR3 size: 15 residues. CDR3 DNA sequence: TGTGCCAGTAGCCCCGGCGCCTATAGCACAGATACGCAGTATTTT. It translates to CASSPGAYSTDTQYF.

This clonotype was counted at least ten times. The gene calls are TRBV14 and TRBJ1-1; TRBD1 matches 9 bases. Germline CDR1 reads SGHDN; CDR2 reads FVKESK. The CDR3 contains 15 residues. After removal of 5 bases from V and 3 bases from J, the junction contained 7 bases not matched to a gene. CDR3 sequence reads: CASSTYRGLYTEAFF. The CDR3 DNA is TGTGCCAGCAGCACGTACAGGGGGCTTTACACTGAAGCTTTCTTT.

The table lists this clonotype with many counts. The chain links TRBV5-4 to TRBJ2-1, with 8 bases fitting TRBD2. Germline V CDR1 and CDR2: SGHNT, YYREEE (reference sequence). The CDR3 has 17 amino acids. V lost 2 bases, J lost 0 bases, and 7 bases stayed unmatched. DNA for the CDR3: TGTGCCAGCAGCTTATACGGAAGCGGGAGCTCCTACAATGAGCAGTTCTTC. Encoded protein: CASSLYGSGSSYNEQFF.

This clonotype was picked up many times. CDR3 amino acids: CSARRTGDTEAFF. CDR3 sequence (DNA): TGCAGTGCTCGAAGGACAGGGGACACTGAAGCTTTCTTT. This chain joins TRBV20-1 and TRBJ1-1, with 9 positions matching TRBD1. Germline trimming cut 5 bases from V and 3 bases from J; bases unmatched to any gene: 4. Germline V gives CDR1 DFQATT, CDR2 SNEGSKA (reference sequence). CDR3 length: 13 amino acids.

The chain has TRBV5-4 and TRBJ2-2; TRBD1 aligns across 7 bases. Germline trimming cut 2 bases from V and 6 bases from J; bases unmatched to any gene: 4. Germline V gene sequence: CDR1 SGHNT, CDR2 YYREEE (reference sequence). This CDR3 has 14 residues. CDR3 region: CASSFGTVAGELFF. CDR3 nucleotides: TGTGCCAGCAGCTTTGGGACAGTAGCCGGGGAGCTGTTTTTT.

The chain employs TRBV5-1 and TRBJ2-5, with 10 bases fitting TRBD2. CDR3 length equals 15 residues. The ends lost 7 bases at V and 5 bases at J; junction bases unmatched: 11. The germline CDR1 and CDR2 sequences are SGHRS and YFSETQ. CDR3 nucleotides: TGCGCCAGCGGCCTTCTAGGGACTAGCGCTGAGACCCAGTACTTC. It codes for CASGLLGTSAETQYF.

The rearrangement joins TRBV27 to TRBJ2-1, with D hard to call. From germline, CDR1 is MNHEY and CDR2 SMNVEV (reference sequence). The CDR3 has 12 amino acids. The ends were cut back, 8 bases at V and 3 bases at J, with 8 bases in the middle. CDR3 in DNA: TGTGCCAGCGGGCAGTACTACAATGAGCAGTTCTTC. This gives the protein CASGQYYNEQFF.

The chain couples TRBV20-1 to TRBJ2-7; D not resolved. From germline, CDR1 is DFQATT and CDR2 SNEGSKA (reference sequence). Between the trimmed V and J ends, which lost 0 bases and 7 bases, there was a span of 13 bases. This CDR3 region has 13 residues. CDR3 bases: TGCAGTGCTAGAGAAATAGCCGTGAGAGAGCAGTACTTC. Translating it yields CSAREIAVREQYF.

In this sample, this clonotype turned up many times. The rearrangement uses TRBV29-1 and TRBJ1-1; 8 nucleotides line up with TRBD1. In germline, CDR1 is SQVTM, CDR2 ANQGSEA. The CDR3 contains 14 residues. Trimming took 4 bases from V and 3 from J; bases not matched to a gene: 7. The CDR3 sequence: CSVGGQGPDTEAFF. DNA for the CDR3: TGCAGCGTTGGCGGACAGGGCCCTGACACTGAAGCTTTCTTT.

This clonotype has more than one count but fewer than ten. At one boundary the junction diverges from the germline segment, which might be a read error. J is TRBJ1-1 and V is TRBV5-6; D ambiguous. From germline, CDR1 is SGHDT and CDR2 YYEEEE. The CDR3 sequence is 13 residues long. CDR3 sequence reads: CASSLFGMNTEAF. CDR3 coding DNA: TGTGCCAGCAGCTTGTTCGGGATGAACACTGAAGCTTTT. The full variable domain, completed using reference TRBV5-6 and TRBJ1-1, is DAGVTQSPTHLIKTRGQQVTLRCSPKSGHDTVSWYQQALGQGPQFIFQYYEEEERQRGNFPDRFSGHQFPNYSSELNVNALLLGDSALYLCASSLFGMNTEAFGQGTRLTVV.

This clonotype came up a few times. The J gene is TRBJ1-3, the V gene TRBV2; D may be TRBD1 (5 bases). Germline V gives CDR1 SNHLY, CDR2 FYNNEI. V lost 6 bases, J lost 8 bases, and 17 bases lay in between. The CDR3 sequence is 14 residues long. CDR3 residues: CASSGTGWIDTIYF. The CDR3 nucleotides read TGTGCCAGCAGCGGGACGGGATGGATCGACACCATATATTTT. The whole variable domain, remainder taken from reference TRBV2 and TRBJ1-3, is EPEVTQTPSHQVTQMGQEVILRCVPISNHLYFYWYRQILGQKVEFLVSFYNNEISEKSEIFDDQFSVERPDGSNFTLKIRSTKLEDSAMYFCASSGTGWIDTIYFGEGSWLTVV.

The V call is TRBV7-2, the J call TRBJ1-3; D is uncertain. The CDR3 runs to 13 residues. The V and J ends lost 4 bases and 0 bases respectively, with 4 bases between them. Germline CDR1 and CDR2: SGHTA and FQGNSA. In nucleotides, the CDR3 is TGTGCCAGCAGCTGGAACTCTGGAAACACCATATATTTT. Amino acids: CASSWNSGNTIYF.

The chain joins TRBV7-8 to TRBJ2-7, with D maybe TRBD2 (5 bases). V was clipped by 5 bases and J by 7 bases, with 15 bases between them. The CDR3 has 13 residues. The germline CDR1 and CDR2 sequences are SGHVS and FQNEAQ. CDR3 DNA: TGTGCCAGCAGCCCGCCGGGGTCTGGGGAGCAGTACTTC. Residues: CASSPPGSGEQYF.